Each of the 7 T cell receptor beta chains below was sequenced from the same sample in a study of T cell responses to AZD1222 COVID-19 vaccine. Measured with immunoSEQ multiplex PCR; TCRdb has only the in-frame clones, and not every one. This sample has fewer than 90,000 clones, with approximately 91% found just once. The material was peripheral blood, obtained 28 days after the second AZD1222 dose. These receptors all come from an adult who received the AZD1222 COVID-19 vaccine.

The chain uses TRBV12-3 or TRBV12-4 and TRBJ2-5, with D possibly being TRBD1 (5 bases). V was pared by 4 bases and J by 6 bases, with 12 bases between. This CDR3 is 13 amino acids long. The CDR3 DNA reads as TGTGCCAGCAGTTATCCAGGGAAAAAGACCCAGTACTTC. Encoded protein: CASSYPGKKTQYF.

This chain links TRBV18 with TRBJ1-3, with a tentative D call TRBD1 (6 bases). This CDR3 is 16 amino acids long. The V gene lost 2 bases and the J gene lost 2 bases, with 13 bases spanning the gap. The germline gives CDR1 KGHSH, CDR2 LQKENI. This CDR3 is CASSPAPQGTGNTIYF. CDR3 DNA: TGTGCCAGCTCACCAGCGCCCCAGGGGACTGGAAACACCATATATTTT.

The chain couples TRBV6-5 to TRBJ1-1; D remains ambiguous. This CDR3 is 14 amino acids long. V was cut by 7 bases and J by 1 base, with 13 bases left in between. CDR1 and CDR2 from the germline V gene are MNHEY and SVGAGI. CDR3 amino acids: CASTMVPGNTEAFF. The CDR3 region has the DNA TGTGCCAGCACAATGGTGCCGGGGAACACTGAAGCTTTCTTT.

The chain recombines TRBV10-3 with TRBJ1-1; a weak D match, TRBD1 (5 bases). The germline V gene encodes CDR1 ENHRY and CDR2 SYGVKD. The CDR3 consists of 16 residues. V was clipped by 6 bases and J by 1 base, with 18 bases between them. CDR3 sequence: CAIRTASSFSNTEAFF. In DNA form, the CDR3 reads TGTGCCATCAGGACAGCATCCTCCTTTTCGAACACTGAAGCTTTCTTT.

The gene calls are TRBV6-5 and TRBJ2-3; D is undetermined. V dropped 6 bases and J dropped 1 base, with 11 bases sitting between them. This CDR3 is built from 14 residues. The germline V gene encodes CDR1 MNHEY and CDR2 SVGAGI. CDR3 sequence: CASRRDLGTDTQYF. The CDR3 DNA follows: TGTGCCAGCAGAAGGGATTTAGGCACAGATACGCAGTATTTT.

The CDR3 loop reads CASGDRYYSGNTIYF. The DNA for the CDR3 is TGTGCCAGCGGTGACAGATACTACTCTGGAAACACCATATATTTT. This sequence joins TRBV19 and TRBJ1-3, with D tentatively TRBD1 (5 bases). From germline, CDR1 is LNHDA and CDR2 SQIVND (reference sequence). CDR3 size: 15 residues. V was pared by 9 bases and J by 0 bases, with 15 bases between. The full variable domain, in which reference TRBV19 and TRBJ1-3 provide the parts outside the CDR3, is DGGITQSPKYLFRKEGQNVTLSCEQNLNHDAMYWYRQDPGQGLRLIYYSQIVNDFQKGDIAEGYSVSREKKESFPLTVTSAQKNPTAFYLCASGDRYYSGNTIYFGEGSWLTVV.

This clone was seen a single time. The chain is built from TRBV5-5 and TRBJ2-1, with TRBD1 matching 7 bases. Germline CDR1 is SGHKS and CDR2 is YYEKEE (reference sequence). This CDR3 has 11 residues. With 4 bases clipped from V and 12 bases from J, the junction kept 4 bases outside the gene matches. CDR3 protein: CASSANRGQFF. Written as DNA, the CDR3 is TGTGCCAGCAGCGCAAACAGGGGGCAGTTCTTC. Together with reference TRBV5-5 and TRBJ2-1, the CDR3 gives the full variable domain: DAGVTQSPTHLIKTRGQQVTLRCSPISGHKSVSWYQQVLGQGPQFIFQYYEKEERGRGNFPDRFSARQFPNYSSELNVNALLLGDSALYLCASSANRGQFFGPGTRLTVL.